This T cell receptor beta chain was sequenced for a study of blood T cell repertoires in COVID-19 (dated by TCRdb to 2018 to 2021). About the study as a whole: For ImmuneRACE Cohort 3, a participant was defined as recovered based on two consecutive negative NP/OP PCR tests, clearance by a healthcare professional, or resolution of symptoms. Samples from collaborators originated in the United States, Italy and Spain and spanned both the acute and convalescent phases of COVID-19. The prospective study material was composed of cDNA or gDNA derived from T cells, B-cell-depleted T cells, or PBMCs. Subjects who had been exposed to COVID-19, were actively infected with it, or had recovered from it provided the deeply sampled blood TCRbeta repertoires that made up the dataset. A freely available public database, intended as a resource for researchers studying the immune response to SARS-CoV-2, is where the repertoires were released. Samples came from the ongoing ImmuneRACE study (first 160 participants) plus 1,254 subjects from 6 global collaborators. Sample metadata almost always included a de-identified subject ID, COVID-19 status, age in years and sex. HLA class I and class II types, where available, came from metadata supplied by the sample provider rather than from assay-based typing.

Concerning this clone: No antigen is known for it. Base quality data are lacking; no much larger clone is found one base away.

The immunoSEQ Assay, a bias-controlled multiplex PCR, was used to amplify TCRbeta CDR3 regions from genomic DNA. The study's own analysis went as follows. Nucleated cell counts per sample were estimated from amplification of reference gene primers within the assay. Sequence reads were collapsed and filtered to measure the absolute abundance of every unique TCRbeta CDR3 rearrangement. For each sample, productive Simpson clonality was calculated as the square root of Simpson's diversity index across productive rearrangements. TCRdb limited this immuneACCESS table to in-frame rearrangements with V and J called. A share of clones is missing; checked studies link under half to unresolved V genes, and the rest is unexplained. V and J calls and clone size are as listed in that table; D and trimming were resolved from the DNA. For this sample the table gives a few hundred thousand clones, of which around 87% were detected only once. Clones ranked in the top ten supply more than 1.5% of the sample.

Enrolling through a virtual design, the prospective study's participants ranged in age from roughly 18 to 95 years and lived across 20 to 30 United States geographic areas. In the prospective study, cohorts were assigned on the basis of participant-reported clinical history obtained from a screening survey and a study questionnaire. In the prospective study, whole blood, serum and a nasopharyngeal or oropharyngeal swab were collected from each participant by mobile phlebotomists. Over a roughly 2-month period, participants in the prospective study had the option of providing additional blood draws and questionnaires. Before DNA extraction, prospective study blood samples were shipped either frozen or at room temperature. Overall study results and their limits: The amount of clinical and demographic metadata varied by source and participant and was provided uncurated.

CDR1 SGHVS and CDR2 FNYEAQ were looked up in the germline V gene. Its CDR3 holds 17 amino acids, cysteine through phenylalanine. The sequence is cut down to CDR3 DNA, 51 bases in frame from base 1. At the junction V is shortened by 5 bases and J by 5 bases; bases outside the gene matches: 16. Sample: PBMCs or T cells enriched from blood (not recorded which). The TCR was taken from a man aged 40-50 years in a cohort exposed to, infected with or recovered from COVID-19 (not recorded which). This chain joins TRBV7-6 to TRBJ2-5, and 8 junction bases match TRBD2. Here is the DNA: TGTGCCAGCAGCGAGATTGAGAGCGGGAGTTCCCGGGAGACCCAGTACTTC. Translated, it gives CASSEIESGSSRETQYF. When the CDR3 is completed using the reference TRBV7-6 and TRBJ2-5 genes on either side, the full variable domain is GAGVSQSPRYKVTKRGQDVALRCDPISGHVSLYWYRQALGQGPEFLTYFNYEAQQDKSGLPNDRFSAERPEGSISTLTIQRTEQRDSAMYRCASSEIESGSSRETQYFGPGTRLLVL.